This section outlines one TCR beta chain sequence together with its context. Its antigen is not known. Those donors who had ophthalmopathy presented with moderate-to-severe activity, a CAS of ≥3, a NOSPECS of ≥4 and a duration under 3 months. Lactation, pregnancy, uncontrolled infections and other autoimmune diseases were all grounds for excluding patients. RNA transcripts were the template, and TCR beta CDR3 regions were amplified from them. HTBI primers served in a first-round RT-PCR, which a second-round multiplex PCR followed. TCRdb reprocessed the multiplex PCR reads via MiXCR and lists one record per CDR3 protein. The table includes 650,000 to 900,000 distinct CDR3 sequences, 40% detected once. This specimen comes from a study of Graves' ophthalmopathy and Graves' hyperthyroidism. Turning to the study itself: At the time of initial diagnosis and before any treatment, peripheral blood was collected. Study-wide results and limits: Blood also harbored most expanded thyroid clonotypes above 0.001 frequency.

Germline V gene sequence: CDR1 SEHNR, CDR2 FQNEAQ (reference sequence). Between the trimmed V and J ends, which lost 3 bases and 2 bases, there was a span of 17 bases. This CDR3 region has 16 residues. The TCR was taken from an adult man with Graves' ophthalmopathy. The sequencing input was peripheral blood. The V gene is TRBV7-9, the J gene TRBJ2-7, with a weak D call TRBD2 (6 bases). The CDR3 DNA reads TGTGCCAGCAGCTTGGGACTGACTAGAAGGACCTACGAGCAGTACTTC. Translated, it gives CASSLGLTRRTYEQYF.